A single sample is the source of the 9 T cell receptor beta chains below, sequenced in a study of T cell responses to AZD1222 COVID-19 vaccine. Data came from immunoSEQ multiplex PCR; TCRdb stores just in-frame clones and leaves some out. The repertoire holds fewer than 150,000 clones, with just under 95% as singletons. The sample here was peripheral blood, taken 28 days after the second AZD1222 dose. All receptors derive from an adult who received the AZD1222 COVID-19 vaccine.

V and J are TRBV6-6 and TRBJ2-1; D remains ambiguous. The ends were cut back, 6 bases at V and 7 bases at J, with 13 bases in the middle. CDR1 is MNHNY and CDR2 is SVGAGI in the germline V gene (reference sequence). This CDR3 comprises 13 residues. CDR3 in amino acids: CASRPIELNEQFF. The CDR3 nucleotides read TGTGCCAGCAGGCCCATCGAGTTAAATGAGCAGTTCTTC.

The gene calls are TRBV6-6 and TRBJ1-5; 7 bases are a match to TRBD1. This CDR3 has 14 residues. CDR1 and CDR2 (germline): MNHNY, SVGAGI (reference sequence). Trimming removed 2 bases from V and 5 bases from J; junction bases left unmatched: 3. The CDR3 region is CASSYLTGDQPQHF. CDR3 DNA: TGTGCCAGCAGTTACCTAACAGGGGATCAGCCCCAGCATTTT.

V gene TRBV6-5 combines with J gene TRBJ1-5, with D possibly matching TRBD1 (6 bases). CDR1 is MNHEY, CDR2 SVGAGI, per germline. Trimming stripped 6 bases from V and 4 bases from J, with 10 bases between. The CDR3 is 13 residues long. The CDR3 reads CASSGQRNQPQHF. The CDR3, as DNA: TGTGCCAGCAGCGGACAGAGAAATCAGCCCCAGCATTTT.

The chain recombines TRBV4-2 with TRBJ1-3; D possibly corresponds to TRBD1 (6 bases). V lost 1 base and J 7 bases, leaving 11 bases between the germline ends. Germline V gives CDR1 LGHNA, CDR2 YNFKEQ. This CDR3 region has 14 residues. CDR3 DNA sequence: TGTGCCAGCAGCCAAGTTCGACAGGATAACACCATATATTTT. This sequence encodes CASSQVRQDNTIYF.

V gene TRBV4-1 combines with J gene TRBJ2-7, with D perhaps being TRBD1 or TRBD2 (5 bases each). Germline assignment: CDR1 MGHRA and CDR2 YSYEKL. Trimming took 1 base from V and 7 from J, leaving 14 bases between them. The CDR3 consists of 14 residues. CDR3 nucleotides: TGCGCCAGCAGCCAAGTCGGGACGTCGTTTGAGCAGTACTTC. Translated, it gives CASSQVGTSFEQYF.

The genes are TRBV4-1 and TRBJ2-7; 8 bases are a match to TRBD2. CDR1 is MGHRA, CDR2 YSYEKL, per germline. Losses at the gene ends were 1 base for V and 2 bases for J; bases not matched to a gene: 7. This CDR3 spans 16 amino acids. The CDR3: CASSQVGRGETYEQYF. CDR3 sequence (DNA): TGCGCCAGCAGCCAAGTTGGGCGGGGGGAAACCTACGAGCAGTACTTC.

The rearrangement uses TRBV5-6 and TRBJ1-2; weak D call: TRBD1 (6 bases). V was trimmed by 4 bases and J by 5 bases, leaving 15 bases between them. Germline V gene sequence: CDR1 SGHDT, CDR2 YYEEEE. The CDR3 is 14 amino acids. Written as DNA, the CDR3 is TGTGCCAGCAGCAAAGGGGGTAGAAGTTATGGCTACACCTTC. It codes for CASSKGGRSYGYTF.

This rearrangement joins TRBV15 to TRBJ2-1, with D perhaps TRBD1 or TRBD2 (5 bases each). Germline CDR1 LNHNV, CDR2 YYDKDF (reference sequence). The CDR3 length is 14 residues. V was pared by 5 bases and J by 0 bases, with 8 bases between. CDR3 nucleotides: TGTGCCACCAGCGGGGGTGGCTCCTACAATGAGCAGTTCTTC. This gives the protein CATSGGGSYNEQFF.

This chain connects TRBV7-9 to TRBJ1-4, with 9 bases identical to TRBD1. The CDR3 totals 16 residues. V lost 4 bases to trimming and J lost 7 bases; unmatched junction nucleotides: 10. The V gene's germline CDR1 is SEHNR and CDR2 FQNEAQ (reference sequence). The CDR3 here is CASSSTSGTGSEKLFF. CDR3 DNA: TGTGCCAGCAGCTCCACGTCCGGGACAGGGAGTGAAAAACTGTTTTTT.